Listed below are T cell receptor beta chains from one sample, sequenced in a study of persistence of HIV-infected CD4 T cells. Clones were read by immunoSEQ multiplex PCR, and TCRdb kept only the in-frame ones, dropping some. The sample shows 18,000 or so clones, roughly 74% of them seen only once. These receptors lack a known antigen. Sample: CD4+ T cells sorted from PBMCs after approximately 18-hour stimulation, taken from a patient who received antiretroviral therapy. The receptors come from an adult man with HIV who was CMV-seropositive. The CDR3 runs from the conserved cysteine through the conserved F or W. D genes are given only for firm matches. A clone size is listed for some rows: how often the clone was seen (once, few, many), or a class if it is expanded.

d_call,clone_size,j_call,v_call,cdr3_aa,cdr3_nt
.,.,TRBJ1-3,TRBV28,CASTSLGEGGGNTIYF,TGTGCCAGCACCTCCCTGGGAGAAGGGGGGGGAAACACCATATATTTT
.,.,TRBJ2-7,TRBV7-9,CASSLAEGPEQYF,TGTGCCAGCAGCTTAGCAGAGGGACCAGAGCAGTACTTC
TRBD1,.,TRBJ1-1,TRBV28,CASITGGTEAFF,TGTGCCAGCATAACAGGGGGCACTGAAGCTTTCTTT
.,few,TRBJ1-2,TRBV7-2,CASSLRGARVNGYTF,TGTGCCAGCAGCTTAAGAGGGGCCAGGGTGAATGGCTACACCTTC
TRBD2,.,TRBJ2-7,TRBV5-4,CASSPRTSGEQYF,TGTGCCAGCAGCCCCAGGACTAGCGGCGAGCAGTACTTC
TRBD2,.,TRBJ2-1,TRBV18,CASSPLGTSSEQFF,TGTGCCAGCTCACCGCTAGGGACTAGCAGTGAGCAGTTCTTC
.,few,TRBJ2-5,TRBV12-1,CASSPLGAQYF,TGTGCCAGCAGCCCCCTCGGGGCCCAGTACTTC
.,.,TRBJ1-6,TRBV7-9,CASSLQGGSNSPLHF,TGTGCCAGCAGCTTACAGGGTGGAAGTAATTCACCCCTCCACTTT
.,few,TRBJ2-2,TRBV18,CASSLDSTGELFF,TGTGCCAGCTCACTGGACAGCACCGGGGAGCTGTTTTTT
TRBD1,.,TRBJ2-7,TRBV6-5,CASRAITGTVHEQYF,TGTGCCAGCAGGGCTATAACCGGGACAGTCCACGAGCAGTACTTC
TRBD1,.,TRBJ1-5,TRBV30,CAWSARGRGQPQHF,TGTGCCTGGAGCGCCAGGGGGCGAGGACAGCCCCAGCATTTT
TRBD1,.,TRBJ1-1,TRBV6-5,CASIKDAQGKSAFF,TGTGCCAGCATTAAAGACGCACAGGGGAAGTCGGCTTTCTTT
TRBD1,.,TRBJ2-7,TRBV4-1,CASSLSEEQGAGEQYF,TGCGCCAGCAGCCTATCTGAAGAACAGGGGGCGGGCGAGCAGTACTTC
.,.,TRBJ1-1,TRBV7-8,CASSLGEDKQAFF,TGTGCCAGCAGCTTAGGGGAGGATAAGCAGGCTTTCTTT
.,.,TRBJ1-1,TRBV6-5,CASRAGQTEAFF,TGTGCCAGCAGAGCAGGACAGACTGAAGCTTTCTTT
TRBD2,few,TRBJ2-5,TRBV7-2,CASSLGRLAGGSSQETQYF,TGTGCCAGCAGCTTAGGTCGGCTAGCGGGGGGCTCAAGCCAAGAGACCCAGTACTTC
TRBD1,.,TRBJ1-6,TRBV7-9,CASEGQANNSPLHF,TGTGCCAGCGAGGGACAGGCGAATAATTCACCCCTCCACTTT
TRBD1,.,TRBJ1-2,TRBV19,CASRSEQGALTSGYTF,TGTGCCAGTAGGAGTGAACAGGGGGCACTTACCTCTGGCTACACCTTC
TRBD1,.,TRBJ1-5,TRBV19,CASSRGQGLAYQPQHF,TGTGCCAGTAGTAGAGGACAGGGGCTGGCTTATCAGCCCCAGCATTTT
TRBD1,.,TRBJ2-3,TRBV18,CASSRTGGTDTQYF,TGTGCCAGCTCACGAACAGGGGGCACAGATACGCAGTATTTT
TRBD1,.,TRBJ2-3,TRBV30,CAWDRGRVGTDTQYF,TGTGCCTGGGACAGGGGTAGGGTAGGCACAGATACGCAGTATTTT
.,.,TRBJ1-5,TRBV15,CATSGRESWNQPQHF,TGTGCCACCAGCGGACGGGAGAGCTGGAATCAGCCCCAGCATTTT
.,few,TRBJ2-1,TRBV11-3,CASSLDQGSYNEQFF,TGTGCCAGCAGCTTAGATCAGGGATCCTACAATGAGCAGTTCTTC
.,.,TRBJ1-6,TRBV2,CASSEALGSYSPLHF,TGTGCCAGCAGTGAAGCGCTTGGCAGCTATTCACCCCTCCACTTT
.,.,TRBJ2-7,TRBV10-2,CASSESRRQGEQYF,TGCGCCAGCAGTGAGTCCCGTCGTCAAGGCGAGCAGTACTTC
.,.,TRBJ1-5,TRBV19,CASRLRGSNQPQHF,TGTGCCAGTAGGCTCCGGGGTAGCAATCAGCCCCAGCATTTT
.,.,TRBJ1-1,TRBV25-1,CASSELREGTEAFF,TGTGCCAGCAGTGAACTCAGGGAGGGCACTGAAGCTTTCTTT
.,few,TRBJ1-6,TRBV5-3,CARSLNEYRKAYNSPLHF,TGTGCCAGAAGCTTGAATGAATATCGCAAAGCCTATAATTCACCCCTCCACTTT
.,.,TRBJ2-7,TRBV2,CASSTGISYEQYF,TGTGCCAGCTCAACAGGGATCTCCTACGAGCAGTACTTC
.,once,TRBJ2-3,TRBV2,CASSLTGTSTDTQYF,TGTGCCAGCAGTCTGACAGGGACTAGCACAGATACGCAGTATTTT
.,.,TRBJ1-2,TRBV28,CASSPWVLPNYGYTF,TGTGCCAGCAGTCCATGGGTCTTGCCTAACTATGGCTACACCTTC
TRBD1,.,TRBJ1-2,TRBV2,CASNAPGTGYYGYTF,TGTGCCAGCAATGCCCCCGGGACAGGGTATTATGGCTACACCTTC
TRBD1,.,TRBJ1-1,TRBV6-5,CASKLGGGEPREAFF,TGTGCCAGCAAGCTAGGAGGGGGCGAGCCCCGAGAAGCTTTCTTT
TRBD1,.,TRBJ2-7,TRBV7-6,CASSLSRGPYEQYF,TGTGCCAGCAGCTTAAGTAGGGGGCCCTACGAGCAGTACTTC
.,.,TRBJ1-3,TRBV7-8,CASERSWEDTIYF,TGTGCCAGCGAGAGGTCATGGGAGGACACCATATATTTT
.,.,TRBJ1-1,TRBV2,CASNPFPTQGAFF,TGTGCCAGCAACCCCTTCCCGACCCAGGGCGCTTTCTTT
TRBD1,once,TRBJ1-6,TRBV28,CASSPDRGSYNSPLHF,TGTGCCAGCAGCCCAGACAGGGGGAGTTATAATTCACCCCTCCACTTT
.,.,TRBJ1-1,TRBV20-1,CSARRGDGAFF,TGCAGTGCTAGAAGGGGGGATGGAGCTTTCTTT
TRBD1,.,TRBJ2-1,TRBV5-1,CASSSGTGGSEQFF,TGCGCCAGCAGCTCAGGGACAGGGGGGAGTGAGCAGTTCTTC
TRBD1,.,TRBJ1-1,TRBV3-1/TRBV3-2,CASSPGTGGYLGRAFF,TGTGCCAGCAGCCCCGGGACAGGGGGCTACCTAGGGAGAGCTTTCTTT
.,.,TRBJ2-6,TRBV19,CASSIGGTGANVLTF,TGTGCCAGTAGTATCGGAGGAACCGGGGCCAACGTCCTGACTTTC
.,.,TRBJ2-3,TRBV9,CASSVGRGTDTQYF,TGTGCCAGCAGCGTAGGAAGGGGCACAGATACGCAGTATTTT
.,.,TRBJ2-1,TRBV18,CASSPSLERSSYNEQFF,TGTGCCAGCTCACCCTCTCTAGAGCGGAGCTCCTACAATGAGCAGTTCTTC
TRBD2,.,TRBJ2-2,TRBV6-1,CASSERGATGELFF,TGTGCCAGCAGTGAGCGGGGGGCCACCGGGGAGCTGTTTTTT
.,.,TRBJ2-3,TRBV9,CASSVDRTITDTQYF,TGTGCCAGCAGCGTAGACAGGACAATCACAGATACGCAGTATTTT
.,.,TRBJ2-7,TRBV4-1,CASSQDMGKQYF,TGCGCCAGCAGCCAAGATATGGGGAAGCAGTACTTC
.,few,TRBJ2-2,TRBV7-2,CASSLDTANTGELFF,TGTGCCAGCAGCTTAGACACCGCGAACACCGGGGAGCTGTTTTTT
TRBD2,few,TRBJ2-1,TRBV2,CASSSGGGYNEQFF,TGTGCCAGCAGTTCTGGCGGGGGGTACAATGAGCAGTTCTTC
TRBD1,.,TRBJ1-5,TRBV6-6,CASSLTGGRSNQPQHF,TGTGCCAGCAGTTTGACAGGGGGCCGTTCCAATCAGCCCCAGCATTTT
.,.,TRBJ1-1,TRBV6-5,CASSRPSGAEAFF,TGTGCCAGCAGTCGGCCCAGTGGTGCTGAAGCTTTCTTT
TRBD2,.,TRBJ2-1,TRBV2,CASSEASGGRNEQFF,TGTGCCAGCAGTGAAGCATCGGGGGGGCGCAATGAGCAGTTCTTC
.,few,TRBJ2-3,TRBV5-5,CASSLRDRRTDTQYF,TGTGCCAGCAGCTTGCGCGACAGGCGCACAGATACGCAGTATTTT
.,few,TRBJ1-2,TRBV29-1,CSAAGVASNYGYTF,TGCAGCGCTGCAGGGGTAGCGTCTAACTATGGCTACACCTTC
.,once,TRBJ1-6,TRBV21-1,CASSRYFLTQSPLHF,TGTGCCAGCAGCAGGTATTTCCTAACCCAATCACCCCTCCACTTT
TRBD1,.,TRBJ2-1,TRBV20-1,CSASVLRDSSYNEQFF,TGCAGTGCTAGTGTACTCCGGGACAGCTCCTACAATGAGCAGTTCTTC
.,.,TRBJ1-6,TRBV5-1,CASSLDGGGAPLHF,TGCGCCAGCAGCTTGGACGGGGGGGGTGCACCCCTCCACTTT